These T cell receptor beta chains were read from a single sample in a study of T cell responses to AZD1222 COVID-19 vaccine. Here immunoSEQ multiplex PCR was the method, and the copy in TCRdb shows in-frame clones only, minus some. There are 150,000 or so clones in the sample; approximately 92% occur only once, and 5% lies in the top ten. The sequences come from peripheral blood, collected on day 0 of AZD1222 vaccination. The receptors stem from an adult in good health. The CDR3 runs from the conserved cysteine through the conserved F or W. D genes are given only for firm matches. Clone size is stated in some rows and not others, as once, few, many or a class when expanded.

j_call d_call clone_size v_call cdr3_aa cdr3_nt
TRBJ1-5 NA NA TRBV19 CASSITRNQPQHF TGTGCCAGTAGTATTACGCGCAATCAGCCCCAGCATTTT
TRBJ2-7 NA NA TRBV29-1 CSVEVPFLYEQYF TGCAGCGTTGAAGTACCATTTCTCTACGAGCAGTACTTC
TRBJ1-1 NA once TRBV7-2 CASSFGGGTEAFF TGTGCCAGCAGCTTTGGAGGGGGCACTGAAGCTTTCTTT
TRBJ2-5 TRBD2 NA TRBV7-2 CASSITSGGNQETQYF TGTGCCAGCAGCATAACTAGCGGGGGGAACCAAGAGACCCAGTACTTC
TRBJ1-2 NA NA TRBV7-6 CASSLAGQTYGYTF TGTGCCAGCAGCTTAGCGGGCCAAACCTATGGCTACACCTTC
TRBJ1-5 TRBD1 NA TRBV29-1 CSVTTGDSQHF TGCAGCGTTACTACAGGGGATTCCCAGCATTTT
TRBJ2-6 NA NA TRBV5-1 CASSWSRQRRSGANVLTF TGCGCCAGCAGCTGGAGCAGACAGCGACGCTCTGGGGCCAACGTCCTGACTTTC
TRBJ2-2 NA NA TRBV7-9 CASSLRRGGSTGELFF TGTGCCAGCAGCTTAAGGCGAGGGGGAAGCACCGGGGAGCTGTTTTTT
TRBJ2-3 NA NA TRBV28 CASSFAQGTDTQYF TGTGCCAGCAGTTTTGCCCAGGGCACAGATACGCAGTATTTT
TRBJ2-3 NA NA TRBV15 CATSRGGGFGTDTQYF TGTGCCACCAGCAGAGGGGGCGGGTTTGGCACAGATACGCAGTATTTT
TRBJ2-1 NA few TRBV2 CASAILPRDEQFF TGTGCCAGCGCGATCCTCCCACGGGATGAGCAGTTCTTC
TRBJ2-1 NA NA TRBV9 CASSARTTSSYNEQFF TGTGCCAGCAGCGCCCGGACCACAAGCTCCTACAATGAGCAGTTCTTC
TRBJ2-7 NA NA TRBV28 CASSLGKTRPSSYEQYF TGTGCCAGCAGTTTAGGGAAGACTCGCCCTAGCTCCTACGAGCAGTACTTC
TRBJ1-1 NA NA TRBV29-1 CSCGGKNTEAFF TGCAGCTGCGGGGGGAAGAACACTGAAGCTTTCTTT
TRBJ1-1 TRBD1 NA TRBV6-4 CASSDSTCWGQKNTEAFF TGTGCCAGCAGTGACTCGACTTGTTGGGGACAGAAGAACACTGAAGCTTTCTTT
TRBJ1-4 NA NA TRBV28 CASSPSGATNEKLFF TGTGCCAGCAGTCCCTCAGGAGCAACTAATGAAAAACTGTTTTTT
TRBJ1-1 NA NA TRBV7-9 CASSFGDVGANTEAFF TGTGCCAGCAGCTTCGGCGATGTCGGCGCAAACACTGAAGCTTTCTTT
TRBJ2-7 TRBD1 NA TRBV5-1 CASSTQGSSYEQYF TGCGCCAGCAGTACACAGGGGAGTTCCTACGAGCAGTACTTC
TRBJ2-3 TRBD2 NA TRBV2 CASSEQREGPRDTQYF TGTGCCAGCAGTGAACAGCGGGAGGGTCCAAGAGATACGCAGTATTTT
TRBJ2-7 NA NA TRBV2 CASTRLYEQYF TGTGCCAGCACGAGACTCTACGAGCAGTACTTC
TRBJ1-6 NA NA TRBV3-1/TRBV3-2 CASRGAGLGSPLHF TGTGCCAGCAGGGGGGCCGGTTTGGGTTCACCCCTCCACTTT
TRBJ1-5 TRBD1 NA TRBV10-2 CASSEGQGINQPQHF TGCGCCAGCAGCGAGGGACAGGGGATCAATCAGCCCCAGCATTTT
TRBJ1-4 TRBD1 NA TRBV6-4 CASNTGTGDSGNEKLFF TGTGCCAGCAACACCGGGACAGGTGATAGTGGGAATGAAAAACTGTTTTTT
TRBJ1-3 NA NA TRBV19 CASSPREGVRGNTIYF TGTGCCAGTAGTCCTCGAGAGGGGGTAAGAGGAAACACCATATATTTT
TRBJ2-1 TRBD2 few TRBV7-2 CASSFSGSRDEQFF TGTGCCAGCAGCTTTAGCGGGAGTAGAGATGAGCAGTTCTTC
TRBJ1-2 TRBD1 NA TRBV3-1/TRBV3-2 CASSQTGTGGNYGYTF TGTGCCAGCAGCCAAACCGGGACAGGGGGAAACTATGGCTACACCTTC
TRBJ1-5 NA NA TRBV12-3/TRBV12-4 CASSSGEGQPQHF TGTGCCAGCAGTTCAGGGGAGGGTCAGCCCCAGCATTTT
TRBJ1-2 NA NA TRBV7-8 CASSLDTSYGYTF TGTGCCAGCAGCTTAGACACGAGCTATGGCTACACCTTC
TRBJ2-7 NA NA TRBV18 CASSPQARDEQYF TGTGCCAGCTCACCCCAAGCGAGGGACGAGCAGTACTTC
TRBJ1-1 NA NA TRBV11-1 CASSLISDTEAFF TGTGCCAGCAGCTTGATCAGTGACACTGAAGCTTTCTTT
TRBJ2-7 NA NA TRBV24-1 CATSDGGSYEQYF TGTGCCACCAGTGATGGCGGTTCCTACGAGCAGTACTTC
TRBJ1-6 TRBD1 NA TRBV3-1/TRBV3-2 CASSQGTGGASLHF TGTGCCAGCAGCCAAGGGACAGGGGGCGCATCCCTCCACTTT
TRBJ2-7 NA once TRBV28 CASSPPGIYEQYF TGTGCCAGCAGCCCCCCAGGGATATACGAGCAGTACTTC
TRBJ2-7 NA NA TRBV27 CASSLYRGVGEQYF TGTGCCAGCAGTTTATATCGAGGGGTGGGCGAGCAGTACTTC
TRBJ2-7 NA NA TRBV7-9 CASSFFGGDPQYF TGTGCCAGCAGCTTTTTCGGAGGGGACCCTCAGTACTTC
TRBJ2-5 TRBD1 once TRBV18 CASSPPRDRPNRETQYF TGTGCCAGCTCACCACCGAGGGACAGGCCTAATCGGGAGACCCAGTACTTC
TRBJ2-1 NA NA TRBV19 CASSIGVSSYNEQFF TGTGCCAGTAGTATAGGCGTAAGCTCCTACAATGAGCAGTTCTTC
TRBJ1-2 NA once TRBV6-1 CASSEAGEAHGYTF TGTGCCAGCAGTGAAGCAGGAGAGGCTCATGGCTACACCTTC
TRBJ1-1 NA few TRBV10-1 CASSETADGTEAFF TGCGCCAGCAGTGAGACCGCAGATGGCACTGAAGCTTTCTTT